The clone carrying this T cell receptor (beta chain) was counted between two and nine times. No antigen is known for it. This sample was included in a study of T-cell reconstitution after alpha-beta-depleted transplantation in children. Notes on the study in general: Some patients' high day-60 TCRbeta diversity was attributed to recipient cells surviving conditioning. One year post-transplant, T-cell counts and diversity were largely derived from T cells produced anew. In patients about two months after transplant, alpha-beta T cells reportedly arose from several hundred expanded graft clones.

Preparation of the TCRbeta library was carried out with unique molecular identifiers. One entry per CDR3 protein, called by TCRdb with MiXCR from the PCR reads. The table shows 17,000 or so distinct CDR3 sequences, with roughly 12% occurring only once. Sequenced material: PBMCs, mostly from graft donor cells, taken 180 days after TCRalphabeta/CD19-depleted stem cell transplant. This TCR was recovered from a boy in the first two years of life who had a stem cell transplant for Wiskott-Aldrich syndrome, so the T cells may come from the graft donor.

Here the CDR3 reads CASSSVPRSTNTEAFF. The CDR3 coding sequence is TGTGCCAGCAGCTCCGTCCCCCGGTCAACGAACACTGAAGCTTTCTTT. The chain links TRBV7-9 to TRBJ1-1; D gene ambiguous. Germline CDR1 SEHNR, CDR2 FQNEAQ (reference sequence). Trimming shortened V by 4 bases and J by 1 base, and 16 bases separated the two germline ends. CDR3 length: 16 residues.